This T cell receptor beta chain was sequenced for a study of control samples from healthy donors and cancer patients. The table came from immunoSEQ multiplex PCR; TCRdb's copy has only in-frame clones and leaves some out. The sample lists 96,000 or so clones, over 90% occurring once. This clone was observed a single time. V dropped 1 base and J dropped 8; count of bases not matched to a gene: 13. The CDR3 contains 18 residues. Germline CDR1 reads SGHNT; CDR2 reads YYREEE (reference sequence). Sample: blood. This TCR derives from a man aged 18 to 29 in good health. The chain is built from TRBV5-4 and TRBJ2-3; 13 bases are shared with TRBD2. The CDR3 loop is CASSLIGTSGEERGTQYF. In nucleotides, the CDR3 is TGTGCCAGCAGCTTGATCGGGACTAGCGGGGAAGAAAGGGGTACGCAGTATTTT. The full variable domain, rest sourced from reference TRBV5-4 and TRBJ2-3, is ETGVTQSPTHLIKTRGQQVTLRCSSQSGHNTVSWYQQALGQGPQFIFQYYREEENGRGNFPPRFSGLQFPNYSSELNVNALELDDSALYLCASSLIGTSGEERGTQYFGPGTRLTVL.